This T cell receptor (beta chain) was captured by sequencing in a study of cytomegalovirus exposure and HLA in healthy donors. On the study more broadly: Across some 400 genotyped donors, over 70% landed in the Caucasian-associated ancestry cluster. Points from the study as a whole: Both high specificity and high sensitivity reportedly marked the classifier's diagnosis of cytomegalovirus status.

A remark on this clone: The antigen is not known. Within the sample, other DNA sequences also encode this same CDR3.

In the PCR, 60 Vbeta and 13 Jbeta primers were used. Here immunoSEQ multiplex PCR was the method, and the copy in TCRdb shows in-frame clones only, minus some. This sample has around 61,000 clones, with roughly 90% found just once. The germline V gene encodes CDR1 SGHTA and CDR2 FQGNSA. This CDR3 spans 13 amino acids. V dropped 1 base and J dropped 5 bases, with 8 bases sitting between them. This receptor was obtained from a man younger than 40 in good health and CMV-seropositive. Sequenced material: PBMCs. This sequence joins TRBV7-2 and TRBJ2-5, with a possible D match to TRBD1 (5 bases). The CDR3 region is CASSLGGRETQYF. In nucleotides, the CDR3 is TGTGCCAGCAGCTTAGGGGGCCGGGAGACCCAGTACTTC.